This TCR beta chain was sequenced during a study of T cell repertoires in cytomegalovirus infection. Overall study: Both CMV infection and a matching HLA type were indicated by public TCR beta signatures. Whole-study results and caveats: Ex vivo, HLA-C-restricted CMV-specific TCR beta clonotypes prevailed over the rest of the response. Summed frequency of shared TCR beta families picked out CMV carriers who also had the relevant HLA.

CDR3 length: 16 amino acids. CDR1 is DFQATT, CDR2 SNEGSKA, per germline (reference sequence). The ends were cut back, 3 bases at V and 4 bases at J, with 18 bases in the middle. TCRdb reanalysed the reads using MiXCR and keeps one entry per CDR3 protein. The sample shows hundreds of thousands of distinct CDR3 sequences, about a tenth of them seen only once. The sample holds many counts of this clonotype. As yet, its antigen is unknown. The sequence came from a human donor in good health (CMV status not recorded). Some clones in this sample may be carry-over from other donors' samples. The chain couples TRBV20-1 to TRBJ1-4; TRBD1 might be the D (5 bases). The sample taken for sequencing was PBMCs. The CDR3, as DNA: TGCAGTGCTAGGGTTGGAGGGACCCGTCGTAATGAAAAACTGTTTTTT. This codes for CSARVGGTRRNEKLFF.